This T cell receptor (beta chain) was retrieved from a study of CD8 T cells in ankylosing spondylitis. TCRdb re-called the 5' RACE reads through MiXCR, storing one row per CDR3 protein. Counted here are about 220,000 distinct CDR3 sequences, approximately 20% occurring once; the ten biggest clones make up approximately 40%. Concerning this clonotype: Its antigen is as yet unknown.

Study-wide findings and caveats: Blood of patients with ankylosing spondylitis appeared to be characterized by a TCR beta motif of 8 or 9 highly homologous variants.

CDR1 and CDR2 (germline): SGDLS, YYNGEE. V shed 3 bases and J shed 3 bases, with 16 bases lying between them. The CDR3 is made up of 15 amino acids. The sequence was collected from a male donor with ankylosing spondylitis. The sequencing input was blood, either unsorted or a sorted T cell fraction (not recorded which). This chain joins TRBV9 and TRBJ2-7; possibly TRBD1 or TRBD2 for D (5 bases each). The DNA of the CDR3 is TGTGCCAGCAGCGCCTCACCCTTGGGGGTCTACGAGCAGTACTTC. Its protein product is CASSASPLGVYEQYF.